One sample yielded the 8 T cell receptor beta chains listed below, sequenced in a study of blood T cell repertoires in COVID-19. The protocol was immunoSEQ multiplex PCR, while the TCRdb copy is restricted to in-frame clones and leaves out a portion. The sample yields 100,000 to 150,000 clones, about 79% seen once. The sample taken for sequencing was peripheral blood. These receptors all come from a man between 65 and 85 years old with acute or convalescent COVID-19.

CDR3 nucleotides: TGCGCCAGCAGCCAAGATGGGACAGGGAGCGGCTACACCTTC. As protein: CASSQDGTGSGYTF. The gene calls are TRBV4-3 and TRBJ1-2, with TRBD1 identical over 9 bases. Germline V gene sequence: CDR1 LGHNA, CDR2 YSLEER. V was clipped by 0 bases and J by 8 bases; unmatched bases: 4. The CDR3 has 14 amino acids.

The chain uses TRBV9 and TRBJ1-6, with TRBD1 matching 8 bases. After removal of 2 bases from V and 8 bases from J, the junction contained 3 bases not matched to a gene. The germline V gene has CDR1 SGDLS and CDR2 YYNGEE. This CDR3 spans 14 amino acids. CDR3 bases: TGTGCCAGCAGCGTCGGACAGGGTGATTCACCCCTCCACTTT. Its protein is CASSVGQGDSPLHF.

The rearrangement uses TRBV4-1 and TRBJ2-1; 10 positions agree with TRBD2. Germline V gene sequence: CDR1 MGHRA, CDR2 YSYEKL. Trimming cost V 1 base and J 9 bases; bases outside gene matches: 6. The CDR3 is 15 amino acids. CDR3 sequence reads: CASSQGAGGPGEQFF. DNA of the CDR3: TGCGCCAGCAGCCAAGGAGCGGGGGGGCCTGGTGAGCAGTTCTTC.

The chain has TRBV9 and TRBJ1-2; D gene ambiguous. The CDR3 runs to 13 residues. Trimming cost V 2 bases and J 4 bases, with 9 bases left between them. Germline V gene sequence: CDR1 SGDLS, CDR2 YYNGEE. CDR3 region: CASSVDTFYGYTF. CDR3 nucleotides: TGTGCCAGCAGCGTCGACACTTTCTATGGCTACACCTTC.

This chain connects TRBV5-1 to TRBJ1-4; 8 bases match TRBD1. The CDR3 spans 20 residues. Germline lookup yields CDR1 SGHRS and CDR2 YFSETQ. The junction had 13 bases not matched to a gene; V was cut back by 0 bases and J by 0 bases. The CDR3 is CASSLALTGGFRTTNEKLFF. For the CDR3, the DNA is TGCGCCAGCAGCTTGGCCCTAACAGGGGGGTTCAGGACAACTAATGAAAAACTGTTTTTT.

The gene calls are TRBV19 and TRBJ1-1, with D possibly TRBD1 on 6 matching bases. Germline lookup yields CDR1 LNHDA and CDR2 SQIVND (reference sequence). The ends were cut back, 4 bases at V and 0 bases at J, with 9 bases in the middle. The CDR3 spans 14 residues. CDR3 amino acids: CASSTGVMNTEAFF. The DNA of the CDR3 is TGTGCCAGTAGTACAGGGGTAATGAACACTGAAGCTTTCTTT. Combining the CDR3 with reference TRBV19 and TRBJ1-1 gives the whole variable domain DGGITQSPKYLFRKEGQNVTLSCEQNLNHDAMYWYRQDPGQGLRLIYYSQIVNDFQKGDIAEGYSVSREKKESFPLTVTSAQKNPTAFYLCASSTGVMNTEAFFGQGTRLTVV.

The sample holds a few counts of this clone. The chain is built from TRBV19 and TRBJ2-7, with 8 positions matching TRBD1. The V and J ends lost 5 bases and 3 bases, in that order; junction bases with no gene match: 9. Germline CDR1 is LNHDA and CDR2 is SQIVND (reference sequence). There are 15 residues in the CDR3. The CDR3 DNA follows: TGTGCCAGTAGTGCTGGGGGACAGGCGCGCTACGAGCAGTACTTC. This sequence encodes CASSAGGQARYEQYF. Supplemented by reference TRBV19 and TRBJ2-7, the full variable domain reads DGGITQSPKYLFRKEGQNVTLSCEQNLNHDAMYWYRQDPGQGLRLIYYSQIVNDFQKGDIAEGYSVSREKKESFPLTVTSAQKNPTAFYLCASSAGGQARYEQYFGPGTRLTVT.

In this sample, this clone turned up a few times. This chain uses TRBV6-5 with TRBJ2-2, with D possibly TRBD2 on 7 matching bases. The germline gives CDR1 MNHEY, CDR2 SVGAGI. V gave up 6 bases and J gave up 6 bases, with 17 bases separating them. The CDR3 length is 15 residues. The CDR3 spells CASRVTGGPAGELFF. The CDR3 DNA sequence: TGTGCCAGCAGAGTTACGGGGGGCCCCGCCGGGGAGCTGTTTTTT.